This record looks at one T cell receptor (beta chain) sequence and its context. Its antigen is undetermined. Memory CD4+ T cells were sorted as CD4+CD45RO+CD25- cells. CDR1 MDHEN and CDR2 SYDVKM come from the germline V gene. This CDR3 has 12 residues. V was cut by 10 bases and J by 7 bases, with 13 bases left in between. TCRdb processed the 5' RACE reads anew with MiXCR; each CDR3 protein has one entry. The repertoire has just under 65,000 distinct CDR3 sequences, 20% to 25% of them found once; the top ten carry under 3.5%. Findings and limits, study-wide: Tumor Tregs overlapped most with tumor, then blood, naive CD4+ cells. Tumor memory CD4+ T cell TCR gene usage clustered with blood and lymph node memory CD4+ cells and lymph node naive CD4+ cells. The larger cohort examined one V-J beta rearrangement, not whole repertoires.

The receptor's source is a female donor with breast cancer. The chain recombines TRBV28 with TRBJ2-2, with a weak D call TRBD2 (5 bases). Sequenced input: memory CD4+ T cells sorted from a lymph node. Subset in this sample: memory CD4+ T cells, CD4+CD45RO+CD25-. In DNA, the CDR3 is TGTGCCACCCGGAGGAGCCACGGGGAGCTGTTTTTT. This codes for CATRRSHGELFF.